This TCR beta chain derives from a study of cytomegalovirus exposure and HLA in healthy donors. Points from the study as a whole: Upon later analysis, TCR association rates were observed to vary by HLA locus, being highest for DRB1 and lowest for HLA-C. It was taken for granted in presence/absence analyses that sequencing depth across donors was roughly uniform.

Notes on this clone: Its antigen remains unknown.

Primers for the PCR totalled 60 Vbeta and 13 Jbeta. Data came from immunoSEQ multiplex PCR; TCRdb stores just in-frame clones and leaves some out. The data contain roughly 35,000 clones, more than 50% of them singletons. CDR3 length equals 16 residues. V shed 2 bases and J 4 bases; nucleotides not matched to a gene: 9. Germline CDR1 and CDR2: MRHNA and SNTAGT. The sample was PBMCs. This TCR was sampled from a woman in her thirties or forties in good health and CMV-seropositive. J is TRBJ2-7 and V is TRBV6-4, with 9 bases that match TRBD2. The DNA of the CDR3 is TGTGCCAGCAGTGACATGGATTTAGCGGGGGATTACGAGCAGTACTTC. It codes for CASSDMDLAGDYEQYF.